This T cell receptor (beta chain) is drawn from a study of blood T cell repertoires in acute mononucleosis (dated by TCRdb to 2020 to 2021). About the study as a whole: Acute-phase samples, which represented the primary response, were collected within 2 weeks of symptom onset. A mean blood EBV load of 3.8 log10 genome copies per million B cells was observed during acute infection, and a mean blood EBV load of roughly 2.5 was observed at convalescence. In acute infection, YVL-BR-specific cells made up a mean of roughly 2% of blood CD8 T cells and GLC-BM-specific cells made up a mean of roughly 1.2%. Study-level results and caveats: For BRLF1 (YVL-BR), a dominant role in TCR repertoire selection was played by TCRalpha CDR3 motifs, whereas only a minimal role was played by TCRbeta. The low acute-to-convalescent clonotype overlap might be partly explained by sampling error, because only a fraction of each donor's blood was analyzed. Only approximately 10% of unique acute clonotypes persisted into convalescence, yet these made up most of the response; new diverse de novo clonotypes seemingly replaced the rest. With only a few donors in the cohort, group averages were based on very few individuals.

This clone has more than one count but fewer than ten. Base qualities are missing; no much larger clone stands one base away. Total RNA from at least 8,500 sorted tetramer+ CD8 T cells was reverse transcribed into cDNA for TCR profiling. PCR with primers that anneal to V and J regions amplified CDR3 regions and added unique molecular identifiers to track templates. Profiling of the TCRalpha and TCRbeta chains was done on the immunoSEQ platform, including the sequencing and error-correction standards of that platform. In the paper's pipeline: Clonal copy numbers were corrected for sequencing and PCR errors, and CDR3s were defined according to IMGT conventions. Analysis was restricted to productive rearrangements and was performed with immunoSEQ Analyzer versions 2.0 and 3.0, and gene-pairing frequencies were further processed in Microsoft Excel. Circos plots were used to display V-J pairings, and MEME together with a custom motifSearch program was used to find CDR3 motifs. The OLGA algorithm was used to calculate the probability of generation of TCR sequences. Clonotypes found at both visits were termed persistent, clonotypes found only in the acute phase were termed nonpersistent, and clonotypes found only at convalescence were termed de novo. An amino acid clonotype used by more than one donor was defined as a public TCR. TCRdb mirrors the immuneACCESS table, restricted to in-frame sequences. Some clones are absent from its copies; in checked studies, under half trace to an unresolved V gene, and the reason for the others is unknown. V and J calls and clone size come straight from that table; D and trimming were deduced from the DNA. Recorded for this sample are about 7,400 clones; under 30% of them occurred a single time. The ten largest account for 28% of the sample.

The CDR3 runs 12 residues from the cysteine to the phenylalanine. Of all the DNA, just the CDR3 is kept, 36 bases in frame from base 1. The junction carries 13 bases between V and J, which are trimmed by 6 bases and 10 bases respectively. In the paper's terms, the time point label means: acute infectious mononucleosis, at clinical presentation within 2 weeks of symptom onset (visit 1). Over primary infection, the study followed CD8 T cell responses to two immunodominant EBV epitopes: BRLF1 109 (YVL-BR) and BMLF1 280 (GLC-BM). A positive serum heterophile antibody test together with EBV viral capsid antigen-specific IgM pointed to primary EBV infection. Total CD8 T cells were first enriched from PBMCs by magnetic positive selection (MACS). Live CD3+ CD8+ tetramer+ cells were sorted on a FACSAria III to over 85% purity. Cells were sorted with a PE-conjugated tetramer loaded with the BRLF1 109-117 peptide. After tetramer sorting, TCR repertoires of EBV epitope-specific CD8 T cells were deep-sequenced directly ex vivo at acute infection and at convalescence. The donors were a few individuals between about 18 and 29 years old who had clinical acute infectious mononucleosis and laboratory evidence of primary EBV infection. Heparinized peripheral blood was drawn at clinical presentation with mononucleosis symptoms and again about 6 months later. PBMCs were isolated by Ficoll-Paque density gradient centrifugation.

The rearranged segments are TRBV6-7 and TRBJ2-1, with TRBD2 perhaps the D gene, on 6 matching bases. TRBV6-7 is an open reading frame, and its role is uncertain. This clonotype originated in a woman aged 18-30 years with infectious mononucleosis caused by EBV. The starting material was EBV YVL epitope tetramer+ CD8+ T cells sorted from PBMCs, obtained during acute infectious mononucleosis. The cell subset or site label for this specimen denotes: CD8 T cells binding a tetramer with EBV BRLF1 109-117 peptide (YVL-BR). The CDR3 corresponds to CASRQQTREQFF. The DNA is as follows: TGTGCCAGCAGGCAACAGACTAGGGAGCAGTTCTTC.